A single sample gave rise to the 10 T cell receptor beta chains below, sequenced in a study of STAT5B mutations in CD4+ large granular lymphocyte leukemia. Profiling relied on immunoSEQ multiplex PCR, and the TCRdb table lists in-frame clones only, not all of them. Among tens of thousands of clones, 65% to 85% were seen once, and the ten largest hold roughly 6.4%. Sample: CD4+ T cells from blood buffy coats. Source of these receptors: a human donor in good health.

V and J are TRBV10-3 and TRBJ2-1; 7 nucleotides align to TRBD2. Germline V gene data show CDR1 as ENHRY and CDR2 as SYGVKD. This CDR3 contains 13 residues. J gave up 10 bases and V 2 bases, and 5 bases lay outside the gene matches. The CDR3 region is CAISEERGGEQFF. In DNA, the CDR3 is TGTGCCATCAGTGAGGAGCGGGGCGGCGAGCAGTTCTTC.

This clone was counted a single time. The chain carries TRBV11-3 and TRBJ1-2; possible D gene TRBD1, 6 bases. CDR1 is SGHNT, CDR2 YENEEA, per germline. V was pared by 0 bases and J by 4 bases, with 15 bases between. The CDR3 is 16 residues long. The CDR3 is CASSLDTPDSFYGYTF. For the CDR3, the DNA is TGTGCCAGCAGCTTAGATACCCCGGACAGTTTCTATGGCTACACCTTC.

This chain links TRBV11-3 with TRBJ2-2; tentatively, D is TRBD2 (5 bases). The CDR3 contains 15 residues. Trimming stripped 5 bases from V and 7 bases from J, with 17 bases between. Germline lookup yields CDR1 SGHNT and CDR2 YENEEA. The CDR3 coding sequence is TGTGCCAGCAGCCAAAAACTAGAGGCAGGCGGGGAGCTGTTTTTT. This sequence encodes CASSQKLEAGGELFF.

The genes are TRBV10-3 and TRBJ2-5, with 11 bases lining up with TRBD2. CDR1 and CDR2 from the germline V gene are ENHRY and SYGVKD. V lost 0 bases and J lost 1; bases outside the gene matches: 4. The CDR3 extends over 17 amino acids. The CDR3 sequence: CAISESPSGGFQETQYF. The CDR3 region has the DNA TGTGCCATCAGTGAGTCGCCTAGCGGGGGGTTCCAAGAGACCCAGTACTTC.

V usage is TRBV15 and J usage is TRBJ2-5, with D uncertain. The CDR3 sequence is 14 residues long. V lost 1 base and J 9 bases, leaving 15 bases between the germline ends. The germline V gene has CDR1 LNHNV and CDR2 YYDKDF (reference sequence). CDR3 in DNA: TGTGCCACCAGCAGAGTCTATGAAAGAAGGGCCCAGTACTTC. This codes for CATSRVYERRAQYF.

This clone has only a few counts. The V and J genes are TRBV4-1 and TRBJ1-2; unclear D gene. Deletions cut 1 base from V and 4 bases from J, with 16 bases between. CDR1 and CDR2 (germline): MGHRA, YSYEKL. CDR3 length: 16 residues. In DNA form, the CDR3 reads TGCGCCAGCAGCCAAGTTCTGCCAGCCGGGATCTATGGCTACACCTTC. Translating gives CASSQVLPAGIYGYTF.

This rearrangement joins TRBV6-1 to TRBJ1-5, with D possibly TRBD1 on 5 matching bases. The CDR3 consists of 17 residues. Trimming shortened V by 1 base and J by 2 bases, and 15 bases separated the two germline ends. Germline CDR1 MNHNS, CDR2 SASEGT. CDR3 in DNA: TGTGCCAGCAGTGAAGGAGTCGGGGGAAGGGGCAATCAGCCCCAGCATTTT. It codes for CASSEGVGGRGNQPQHF.

This chain joins TRBV6-1 and TRBJ1-1, with D hard to call. The germline CDR1 and CDR2 sequences are MNHNS and SASEGT. Trimming took 0 bases from V and 9 from J, leaving 11 bases between them. The CDR3 covers 13 residues. DNA for the CDR3: TGTGCCAGCAGTGAAGCGGAGGCGGACCAAGCTTTCTTT. Protein: CASSEAEADQAFF.

This rearrangement joins TRBV5-1 to TRBJ2-3; D may match TRBD1 or TRBD2 (6 bases each). Germline CDR1 and CDR2: SGHRS and YFSETQ. The CDR3 length is 12 residues. V shed 3 bases and J shed 8 bases, with 10 bases lying between them. CDR3 region: CASSSEGGTQYF. The DNA for the CDR3 is TGCGCCAGCAGCTCGGAGGGGGGTACGCAGTATTTT.

In DNA form, the CDR3 reads TGTGCCAGCAGTTTCATCCGGACAGGGTGGACCGACACTGAAGCTTTCTTT. Translating it yields CASSFIRTGWTDTEAFF. The chain has TRBV28 and TRBJ1-1; the match to TRBD1 covers 8 bases. Germline CDR1 is MDHEN and CDR2 is SYDVKM. V shed 3 bases and J 3 bases; nucleotides not matched to a gene: 12. The CDR3 covers 17 residues.